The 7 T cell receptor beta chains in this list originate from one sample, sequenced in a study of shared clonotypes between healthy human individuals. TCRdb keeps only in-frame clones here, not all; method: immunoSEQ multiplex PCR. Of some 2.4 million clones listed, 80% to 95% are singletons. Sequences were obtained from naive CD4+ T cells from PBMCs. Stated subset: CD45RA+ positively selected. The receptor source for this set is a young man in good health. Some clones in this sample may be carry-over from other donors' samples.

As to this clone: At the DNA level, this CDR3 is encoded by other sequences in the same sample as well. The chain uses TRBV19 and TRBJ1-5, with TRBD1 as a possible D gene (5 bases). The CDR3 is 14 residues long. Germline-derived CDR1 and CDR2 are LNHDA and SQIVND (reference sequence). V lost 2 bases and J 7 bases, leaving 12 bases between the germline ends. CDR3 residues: CASSIRQGGQPQHF. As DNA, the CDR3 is TGTGCCAGTAGTATAAGGCAGGGAGGACAGCCCCAGCATTTT.

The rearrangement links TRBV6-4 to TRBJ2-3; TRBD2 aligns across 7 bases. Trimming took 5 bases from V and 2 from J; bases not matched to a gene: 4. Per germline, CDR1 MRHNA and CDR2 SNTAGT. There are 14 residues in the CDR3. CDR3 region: CASSQGGATDTQYF. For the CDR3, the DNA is TGTGCCAGCAGTCAGGGAGGGGCCACAGATACGCAGTATTTT.

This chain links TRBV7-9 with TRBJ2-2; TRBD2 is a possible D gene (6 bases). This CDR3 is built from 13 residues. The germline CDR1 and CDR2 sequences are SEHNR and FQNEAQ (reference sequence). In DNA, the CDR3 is TGTGCTGACGGGGGAGGATCCACCGGGGAGCTGTTTTTT. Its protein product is CADGGGSTGELFF.

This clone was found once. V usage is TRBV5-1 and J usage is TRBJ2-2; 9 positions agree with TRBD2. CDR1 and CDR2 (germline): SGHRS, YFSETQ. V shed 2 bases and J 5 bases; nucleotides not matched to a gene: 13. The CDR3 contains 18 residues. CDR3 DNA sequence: TGCGCCAGCAGCTTTCTCCGCGGGAGGGCCCTCGGGACCGGGGAGCTGTTTTTT. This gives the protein CASSFLRGRALGTGELFF. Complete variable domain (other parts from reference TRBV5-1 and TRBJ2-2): KAGVTQTPRYLIKTRGQQVTLSCSPISGHRSVSWYQQTPGQGLQFLFEYFSETQRNKGNFPGRFSGRQFSNSRSEMNVSTLELGDSALYLCASSFLRGRALGTGELFFGEGSRLTVL.

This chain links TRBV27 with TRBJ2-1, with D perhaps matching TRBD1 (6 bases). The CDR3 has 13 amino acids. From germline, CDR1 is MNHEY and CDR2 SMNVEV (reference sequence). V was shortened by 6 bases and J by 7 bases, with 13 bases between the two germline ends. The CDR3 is CASSPFTGNEQFF. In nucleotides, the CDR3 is TGTGCCAGCAGCCCCTTCACAGGGAATGAGCAGTTCTTC.

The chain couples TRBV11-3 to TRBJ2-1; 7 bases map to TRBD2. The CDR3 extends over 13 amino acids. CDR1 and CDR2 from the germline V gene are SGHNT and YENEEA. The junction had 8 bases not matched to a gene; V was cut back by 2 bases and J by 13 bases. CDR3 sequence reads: CASSLSLAAGQFF. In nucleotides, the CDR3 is TGTGCCAGCAGCTTAAGCCTAGCGGCAGGCCAGTTCTTC.

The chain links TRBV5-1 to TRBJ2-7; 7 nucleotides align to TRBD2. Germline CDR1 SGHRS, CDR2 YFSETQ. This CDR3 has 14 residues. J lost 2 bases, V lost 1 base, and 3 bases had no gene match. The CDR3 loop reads CASSLISGPYEQYF. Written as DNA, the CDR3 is TGCGCCAGCAGCTTGATTAGCGGGCCCTACGAGCAGTACTTC.